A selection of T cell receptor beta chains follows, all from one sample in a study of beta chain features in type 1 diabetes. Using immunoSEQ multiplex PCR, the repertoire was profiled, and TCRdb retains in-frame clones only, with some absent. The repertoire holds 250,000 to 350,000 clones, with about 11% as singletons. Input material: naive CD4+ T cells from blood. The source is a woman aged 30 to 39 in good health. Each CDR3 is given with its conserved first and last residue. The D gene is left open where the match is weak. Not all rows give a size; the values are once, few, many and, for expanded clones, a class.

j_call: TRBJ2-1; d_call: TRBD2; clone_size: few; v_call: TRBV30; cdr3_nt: TGTGCCTGGAGTAGGACTAGCGACTACAATGAGCAGTTCTTC; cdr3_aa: CAWSRTSDYNEQFF
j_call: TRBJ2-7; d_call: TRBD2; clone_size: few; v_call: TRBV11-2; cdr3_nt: TGTGCCAGCAGCTTTCTAGCGGGAGGAGGGTACGAGCAGTACTTC; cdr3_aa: CASSFLAGGGYEQYF
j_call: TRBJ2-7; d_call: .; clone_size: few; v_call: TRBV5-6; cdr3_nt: TGTGCCAGCAGCCCCCTAGGAGGCCCCTACGAGCAGTACTTC; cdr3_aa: CASSPLGGPYEQYF
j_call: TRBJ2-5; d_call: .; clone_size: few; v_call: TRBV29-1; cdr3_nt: TGCAGCGTTGGTAGCCTTCCGAGAGAGACCCAGTACTTC; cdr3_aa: CSVGSLPRETQYF
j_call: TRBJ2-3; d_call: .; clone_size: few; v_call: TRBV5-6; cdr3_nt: TGTGCCAGCAGCCCCTTGTGGAGGATAGCGGGCACAGATACGCAGTATTTT; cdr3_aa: CASSPLWRIAGTDTQYF
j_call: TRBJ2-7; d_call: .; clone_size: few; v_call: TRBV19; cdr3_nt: TGTGCCAGTAGCAATCAGGGATCTTACGAGCAGTACTTC; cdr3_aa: CASSNQGSYEQYF
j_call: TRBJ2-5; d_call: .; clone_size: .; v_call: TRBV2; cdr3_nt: TGTGCCAGCAGTCTGGACAAGCAAGAGACCCAGTACTTC; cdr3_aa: CASSLDKQETQYF
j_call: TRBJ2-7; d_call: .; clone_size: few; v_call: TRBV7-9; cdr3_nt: TGTGCCAGCAGCCCCCAGGGGGGCGAGCAGTACTTC; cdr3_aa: CASSPQGGEQYF
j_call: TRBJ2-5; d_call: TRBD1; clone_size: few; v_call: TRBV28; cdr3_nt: TGTGCCAGCAGTCCCACCGGGACAGGGGGGGAGACCCAGTACTTC; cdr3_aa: CASSPTGTGGETQYF
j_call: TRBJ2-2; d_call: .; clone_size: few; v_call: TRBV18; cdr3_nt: TGTGCCAGCTCACTCGCTACCGGGAACACCGGGGAGCTGTTTTTT; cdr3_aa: CASSLATGNTGELFF
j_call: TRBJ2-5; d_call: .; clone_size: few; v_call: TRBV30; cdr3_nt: TGTGCCTGGAGTGACGTAGTCGGAGAGACCCAGTACTTC; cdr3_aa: CAWSDVVGETQYF
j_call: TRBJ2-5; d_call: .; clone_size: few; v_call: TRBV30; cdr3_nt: TGTGCCTGGAGAGTCCAGGGGCGAGAGACCCAGTACTTC; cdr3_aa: CAWRVQGRETQYF
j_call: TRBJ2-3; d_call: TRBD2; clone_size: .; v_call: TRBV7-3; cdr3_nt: TGTGCCAGCAGCTCCGGAGCGGGACCCACAGATACGCAGTATTTT; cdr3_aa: CASSSGAGPTDTQYF
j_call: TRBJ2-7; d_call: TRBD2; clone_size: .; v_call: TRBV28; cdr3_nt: TGTGCCAGCAGCCCGAGCGGGGGCCCTCGAGAGCAGTACTTC; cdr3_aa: CASSPSGGPREQYF
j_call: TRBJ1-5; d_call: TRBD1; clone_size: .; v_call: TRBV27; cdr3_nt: TGTGCCAGCAGAAAGGGACAGACCTACAATCAGCCCCAGCATTTT; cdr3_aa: CASRKGQTYNQPQHF
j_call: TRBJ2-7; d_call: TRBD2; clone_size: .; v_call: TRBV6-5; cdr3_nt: TGTGCCAGCAAAGTCCTAGGCGGGAGGGCCGACGAGCAGTACTTC; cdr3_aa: CASKVLGGRADEQYF
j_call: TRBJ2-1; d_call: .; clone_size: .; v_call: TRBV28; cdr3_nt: TGTGCCAGCAGTCCCTCGGGGACTGCCTACAATGAGCAGTTCTTC; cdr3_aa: CASSPSGTAYNEQFF
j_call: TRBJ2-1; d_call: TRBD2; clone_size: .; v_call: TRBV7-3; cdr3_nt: TGTGCCAGCAGCTTAGACGTTGCCAGGGAGGGAAATGAGCAGTTCTTC; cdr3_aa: CASSLDVAREGNEQFF
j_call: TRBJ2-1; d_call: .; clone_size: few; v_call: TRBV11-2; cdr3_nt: TGTGCCAGCAGCTTAGTCCCGGGGTCCTACAATGAGCAGTTCTTC; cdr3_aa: CASSLVPGSYNEQFF
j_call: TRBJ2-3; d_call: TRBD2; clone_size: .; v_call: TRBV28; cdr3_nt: TGTGCCAGCAGTTTATGGACTAGCGGGACCGTCACAGATACGCAGTATTTT; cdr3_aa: CASSLWTSGTVTDTQYF
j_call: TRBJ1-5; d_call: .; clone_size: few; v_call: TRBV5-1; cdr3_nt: TGCGCCAGCAGCCCAGAAGGAGATCAGCCCCAGCATTTT; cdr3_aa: CASSPEGDQPQHF
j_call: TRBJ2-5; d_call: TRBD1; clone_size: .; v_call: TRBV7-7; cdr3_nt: TGTGCTAGCAGCCCTAACCCCGGGACAGGGGTAGGAGAGACCCAGTACTTC; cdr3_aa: CASSPNPGTGVGETQYF
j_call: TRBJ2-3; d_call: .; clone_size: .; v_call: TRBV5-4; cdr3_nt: TGTGCCAGCAGCAACCCCCGGCAGGGATCTTCTCTAGATACGCAGTATTTT; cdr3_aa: CASSNPRQGSSLDTQYF
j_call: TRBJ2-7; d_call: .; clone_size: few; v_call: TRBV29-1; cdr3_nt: TGCAGCGTGAGCCCCCGACAGCCCCCCTCCTACGAGCAGTACTTC; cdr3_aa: CSVSPRQPPSYEQYF
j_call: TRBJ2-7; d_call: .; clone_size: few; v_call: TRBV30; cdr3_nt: TGTGCCTGGAGTGTCGGCCTAGCGTTCTACGAGCAGTACTTC; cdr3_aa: CAWSVGLAFYEQYF
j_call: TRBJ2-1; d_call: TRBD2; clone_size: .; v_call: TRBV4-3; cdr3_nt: TGCGCCAGCAGCCAAGATCATCGGACTAGCGGGAGGAATGAGCAGTTCTTC; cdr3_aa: CASSQDHRTSGRNEQFF
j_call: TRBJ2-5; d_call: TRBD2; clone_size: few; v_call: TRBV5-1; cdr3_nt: TGCGCCAGCAGCCCTTCGACTAGCGGGAGATCGGAGACCCAGTACTTC; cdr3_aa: CASSPSTSGRSETQYF
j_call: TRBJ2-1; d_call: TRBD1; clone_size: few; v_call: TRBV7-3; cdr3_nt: TGTGCCAGCAGCCTGACAGGGTACTCCTACAATGAGCAGTTCTTC; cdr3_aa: CASSLTGYSYNEQFF
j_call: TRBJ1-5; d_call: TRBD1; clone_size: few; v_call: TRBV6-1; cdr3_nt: TGTGCCAGCAGCGAACAGGGGACAAACCAGCCCCAGCATTTT; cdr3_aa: CASSEQGTNQPQHF
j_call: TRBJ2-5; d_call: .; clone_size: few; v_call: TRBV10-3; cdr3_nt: TGTGCCATCAGTGCGAGGGAACAAGAGACCCAGTACTTC; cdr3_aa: CAISAREQETQYF
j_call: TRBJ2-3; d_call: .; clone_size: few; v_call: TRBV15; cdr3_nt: TGTGCCACCAGCAGACTCTTAGTAGTAACCACAGATACGCAGTATTTT; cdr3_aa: CATSRLLVVTTDTQYF
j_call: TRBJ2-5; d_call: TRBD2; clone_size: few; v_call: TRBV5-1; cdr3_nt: TGCGCCAGCAGCCAACGAATCCTAGCGGGGAACGTCCAAGAGACCCAGTACTTC; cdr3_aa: CASSQRILAGNVQETQYF
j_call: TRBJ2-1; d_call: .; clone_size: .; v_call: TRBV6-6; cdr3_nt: TGTGCCAGCAGTGAGACTGGGGGACTCCCCAATGAGCAGTTCTTC; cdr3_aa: CASSETGGLPNEQFF
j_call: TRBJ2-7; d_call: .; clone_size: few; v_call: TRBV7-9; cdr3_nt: TGTGCCAGCAGCCAAGTTCTAACCACAGGCAACGAGCAGTACTTC; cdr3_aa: CASSQVLTTGNEQYF
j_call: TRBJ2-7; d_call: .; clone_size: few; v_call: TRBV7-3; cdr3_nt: TGTGCCAGCAGCAAAACCTCGACTCAGAACTCCTACGAGCAGTACTTC; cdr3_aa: CASSKTSTQNSYEQYF
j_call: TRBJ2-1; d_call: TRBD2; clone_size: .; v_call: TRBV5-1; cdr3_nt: TGCGCCAGCAGCCTCGGGACTAGCGGGAACTACAATGAGCAGTTCTTC; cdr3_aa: CASSLGTSGNYNEQFF
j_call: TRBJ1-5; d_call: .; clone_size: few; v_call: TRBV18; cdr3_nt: TGTGCCAGCTCTTTGAGGGCCGATAATCAGCCCCAGCATTTT; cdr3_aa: CASSLRADNQPQHF
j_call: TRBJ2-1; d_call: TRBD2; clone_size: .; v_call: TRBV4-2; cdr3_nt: TGTGCCAGCAGCCAGGGGCCGCTAGCGGGAGGTTTCAATGAGCAGTTCTTC; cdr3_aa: CASSQGPLAGGFNEQFF
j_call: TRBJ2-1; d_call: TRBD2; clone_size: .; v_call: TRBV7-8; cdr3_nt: TGTGCCAGCAGCGCGGGGACTAGCGGGAGGGTAAATGAGCAGTTCTTC; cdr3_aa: CASSAGTSGRVNEQFF
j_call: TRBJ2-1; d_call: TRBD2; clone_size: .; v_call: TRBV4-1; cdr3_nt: TGCGCCAGCAGCCAATCGATTGCCGGGACTAGCTTTGAGCAGTTCTTC; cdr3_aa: CASSQSIAGTSFEQFF
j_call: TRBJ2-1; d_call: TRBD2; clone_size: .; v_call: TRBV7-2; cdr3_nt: TGTGCCAGCAGCTTTAGGACTAGCGGTAGCTCCTACAATGAGCAGTTCTTC; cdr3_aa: CASSFRTSGSSYNEQFF
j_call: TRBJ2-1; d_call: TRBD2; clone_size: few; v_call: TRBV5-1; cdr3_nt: TGCGCCAGCAGCTTGAGCGGGAGGGGCGACAATGAGCAGTTCTTC; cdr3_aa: CASSLSGRGDNEQFF
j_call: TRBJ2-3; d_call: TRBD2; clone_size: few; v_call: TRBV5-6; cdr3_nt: TGTGCCAGCAGCTCGCGTGGGCTAGCGGGCACAGATACGCAGTATTTT; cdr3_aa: CASSSRGLAGTDTQYF
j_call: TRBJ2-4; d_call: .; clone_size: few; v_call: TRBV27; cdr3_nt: TGTGCCAGCAGTTCACCCCCAGGGTTCCTTTACTTC; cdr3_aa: CASSSPPGFLYF
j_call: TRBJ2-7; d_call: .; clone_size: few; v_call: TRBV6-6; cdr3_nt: TGTGCCAGCAGTTACTCGGCATCCTACGAGCAGTACTTC; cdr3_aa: CASSYSASYEQYF
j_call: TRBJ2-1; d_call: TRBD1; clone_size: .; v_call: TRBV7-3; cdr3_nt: TGTGCCAGCAGCAACGCCGGGACAGGCATAAATGAGCAGTTCTTC; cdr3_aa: CASSNAGTGINEQFF
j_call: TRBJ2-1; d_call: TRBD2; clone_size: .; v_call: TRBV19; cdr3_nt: TGTGCCAGTAGATCCGCGGGACTAGCGGGAGTTTACTCCTACAATGAGCAGTTCTTC; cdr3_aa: CASRSAGLAGVYSYNEQFF
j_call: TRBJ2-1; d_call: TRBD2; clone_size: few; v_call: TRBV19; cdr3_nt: TGTGCCAGTAGTATTGGCGGGACGGGGGGCAATGAGCAGTTCTTC; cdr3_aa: CASSIGGTGGNEQFF
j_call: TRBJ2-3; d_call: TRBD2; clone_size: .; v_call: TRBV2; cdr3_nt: TGTGCCAGCAGTACCTCGGGGACTAGGAGCACAGATACGCAGTATTTT; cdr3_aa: CASSTSGTRSTDTQYF
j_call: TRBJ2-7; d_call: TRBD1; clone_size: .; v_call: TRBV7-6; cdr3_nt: TGTGCCAGCAGCTTATCTCCCCCGGGACAGGGCTACGAGCAGTACTTC; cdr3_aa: CASSLSPPGQGYEQYF
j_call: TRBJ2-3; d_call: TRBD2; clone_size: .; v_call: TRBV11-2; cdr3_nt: TGTGCCAGCAGCCCAAATCCTAGCGGGAATTTAGATACGCAGTATTTT; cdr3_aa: CASSPNPSGNLDTQYF
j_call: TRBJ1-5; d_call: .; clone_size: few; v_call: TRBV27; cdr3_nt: TGTGCCAGCAGTTTTCGGGGGATTGATCAGCCCCAGCATTTT; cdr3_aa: CASSFRGIDQPQHF
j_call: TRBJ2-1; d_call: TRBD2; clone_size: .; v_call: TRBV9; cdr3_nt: TGTGCCAGCAGCTCGAAACTAGCGGGAGATCTCAATGAGCAGTTCTTC; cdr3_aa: CASSSKLAGDLNEQFF
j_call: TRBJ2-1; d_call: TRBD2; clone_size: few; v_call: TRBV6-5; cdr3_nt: TGTGCCAGCAGTTATCGGCGGGGGAGCTCCTACAATGAGCAGTTCTTC; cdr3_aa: CASSYRRGSSYNEQFF
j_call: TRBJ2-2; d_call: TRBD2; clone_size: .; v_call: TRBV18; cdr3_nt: TGTGCCAGCTCACCGGGACTAGCTGACACCGGGGAGCTGTTTTTT; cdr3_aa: CASSPGLADTGELFF
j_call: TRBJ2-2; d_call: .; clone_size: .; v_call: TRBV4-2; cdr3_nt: TGTGCCAGCAGCCAAGAATTGTCACAGAACACCGGGGAGCTGTTTTTT; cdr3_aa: CASSQELSQNTGELFF
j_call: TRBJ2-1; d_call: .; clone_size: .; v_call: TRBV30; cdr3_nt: TGTGCCTGGAGTGTGGCCCTAAACAGGTTCCACAATGAGCAGTTCTTC; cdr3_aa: CAWSVALNRFHNEQFF
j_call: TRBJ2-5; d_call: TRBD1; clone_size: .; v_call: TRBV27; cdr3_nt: TGTGCCAGCAGTTTGACAGGGTACCAAGAGACCCAGTACTTC; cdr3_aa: CASSLTGYQETQYF
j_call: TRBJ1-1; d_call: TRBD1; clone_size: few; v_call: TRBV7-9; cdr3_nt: TGTGCCAGCAGCACTCAGGGACAGCTGAACACTGAAGCTTTCTTT; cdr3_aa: CASSTQGQLNTEAFF